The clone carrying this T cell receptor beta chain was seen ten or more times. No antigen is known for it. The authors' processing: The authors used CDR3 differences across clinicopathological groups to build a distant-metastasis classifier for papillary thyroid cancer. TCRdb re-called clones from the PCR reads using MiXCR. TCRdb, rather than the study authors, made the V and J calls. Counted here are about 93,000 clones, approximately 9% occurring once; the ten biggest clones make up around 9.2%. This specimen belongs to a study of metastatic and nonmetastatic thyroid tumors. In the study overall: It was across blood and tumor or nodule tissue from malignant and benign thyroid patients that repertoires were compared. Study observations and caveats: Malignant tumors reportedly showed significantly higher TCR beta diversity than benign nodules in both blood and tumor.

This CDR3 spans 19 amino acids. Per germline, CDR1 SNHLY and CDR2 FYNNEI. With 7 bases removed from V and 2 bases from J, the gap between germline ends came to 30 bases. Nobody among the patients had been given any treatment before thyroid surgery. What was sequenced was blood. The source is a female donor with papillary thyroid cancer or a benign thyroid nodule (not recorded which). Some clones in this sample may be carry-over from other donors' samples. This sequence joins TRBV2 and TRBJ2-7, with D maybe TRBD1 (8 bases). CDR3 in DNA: TGTGCCAGCAATGAGGTTCAGGGGGCCTTTTGGGCGGGGGCCTACGAGCAGTACTTC. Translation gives CASNEVQGAFWAGAYEQYF.